One T cell receptor (beta chain) is described in this entry. Its specificity is unknown. The assay was immunoSEQ multiplex PCR, and TCRdb's table has in-frame clones only and misses some. This table holds some 20,000 clones, about 83% found once. The CDR3 has 15 amino acids. Germline assignment: CDR1 MNHNS and CDR2 SASEGT. V trimming: 4 bases; J trimming: 2 bases; junction bases outside the gene matches: 6. The data were taken from a study of T cells in localized non-small cell lung cancer. Study-wide findings and caveats: Detection in adjacent lung was observed for a median roughly 57 of the top 100 tumor clones.

The sequence came from a man between 40 and 75 years old with stage I lung adenocarcinoma. The rearrangement joins TRBV6-1 to TRBJ1-1; 8 bases are a match to TRBD1. The sample was peripheral blood, taken before any cancer treatment. The CDR3 nucleotides are TGTGCCAGCAGTGGGCGGACAGGGCGAAACACTGAAGCTTTCTTT. This gives the protein CASSGRTGRNTEAFF.